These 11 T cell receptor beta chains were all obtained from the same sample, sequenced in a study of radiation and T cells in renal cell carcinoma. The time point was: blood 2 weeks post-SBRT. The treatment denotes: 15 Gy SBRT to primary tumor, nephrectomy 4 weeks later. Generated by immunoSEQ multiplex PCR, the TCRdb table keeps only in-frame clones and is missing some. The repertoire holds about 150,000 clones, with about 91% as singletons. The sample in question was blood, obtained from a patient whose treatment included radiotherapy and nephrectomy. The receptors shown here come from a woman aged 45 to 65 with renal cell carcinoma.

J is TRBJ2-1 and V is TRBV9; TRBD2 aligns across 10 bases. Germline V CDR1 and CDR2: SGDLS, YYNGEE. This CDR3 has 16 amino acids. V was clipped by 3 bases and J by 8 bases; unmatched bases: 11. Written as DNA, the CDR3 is TGTGCCAGCAGCGCCAAGGGGGCTAGCGGGGGCCATGAGCAGTTCTTC. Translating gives CASSAKGASGGHEQFF.

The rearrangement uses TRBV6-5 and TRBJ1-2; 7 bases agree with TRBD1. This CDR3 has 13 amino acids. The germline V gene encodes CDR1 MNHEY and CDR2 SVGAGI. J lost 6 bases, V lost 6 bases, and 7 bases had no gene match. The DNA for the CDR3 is TGTGCCAGCAGCCGCGACAGGGAACATGGCTACACCTTC. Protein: CASSRDREHGYTF.

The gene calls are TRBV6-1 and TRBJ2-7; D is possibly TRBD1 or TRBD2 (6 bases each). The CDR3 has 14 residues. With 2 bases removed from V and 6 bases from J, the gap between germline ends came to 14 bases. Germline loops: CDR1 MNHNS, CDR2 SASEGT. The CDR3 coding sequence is TGTGCCAGCAGTGAACGTAGGGGGGCCGTCGAGCAGTACTTC. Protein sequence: CASSERRGAVEQYF.

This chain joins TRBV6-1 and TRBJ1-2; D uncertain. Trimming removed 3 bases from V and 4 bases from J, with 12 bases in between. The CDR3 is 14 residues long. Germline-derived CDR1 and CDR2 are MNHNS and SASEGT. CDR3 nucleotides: TGTGCCAGCAGTGAGGTGTGGGTTCCCTATGGCTACACCTTC. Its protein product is CASSEVWVPYGYTF.

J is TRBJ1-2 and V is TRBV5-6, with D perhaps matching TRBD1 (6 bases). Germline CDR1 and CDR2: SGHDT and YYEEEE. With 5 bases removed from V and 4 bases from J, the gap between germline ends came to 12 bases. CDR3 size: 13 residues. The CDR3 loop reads CASSTQDSYGYTF. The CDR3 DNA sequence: TGTGCCAGCAGTACTCAGGACAGCTATGGCTACACCTTC.

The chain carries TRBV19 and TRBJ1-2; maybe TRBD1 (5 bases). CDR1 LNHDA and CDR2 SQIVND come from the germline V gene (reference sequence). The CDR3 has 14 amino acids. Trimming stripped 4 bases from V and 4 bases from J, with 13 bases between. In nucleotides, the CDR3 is TGTGCCAGTAGTACGGCTGGGGGGAGCTATGGCTACACCTTC. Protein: CASSTAGGSYGYTF.

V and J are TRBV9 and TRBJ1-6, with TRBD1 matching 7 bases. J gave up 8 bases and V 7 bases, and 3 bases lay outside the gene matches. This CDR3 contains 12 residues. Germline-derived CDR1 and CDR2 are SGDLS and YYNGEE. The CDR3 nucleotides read TGTGCCAGCGGGACAGACTATTCACCCCTCCACTTT. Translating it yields CASGTDYSPLHF.

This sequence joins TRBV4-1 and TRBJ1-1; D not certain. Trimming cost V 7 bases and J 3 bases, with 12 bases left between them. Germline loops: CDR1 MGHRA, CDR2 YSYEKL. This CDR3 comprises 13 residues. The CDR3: CASTISADTEAFF. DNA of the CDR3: TGCGCCAGCACAATATCAGCGGACACTGAAGCTTTCTTT.

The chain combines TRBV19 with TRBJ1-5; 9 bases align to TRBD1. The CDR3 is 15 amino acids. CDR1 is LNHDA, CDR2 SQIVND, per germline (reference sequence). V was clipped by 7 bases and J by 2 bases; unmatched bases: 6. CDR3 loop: CASNPGQGRNQPQHF. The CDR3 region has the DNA TGTGCCAGTAACCCGGGACAGGGCCGCAATCAGCCCCAGCATTTT.

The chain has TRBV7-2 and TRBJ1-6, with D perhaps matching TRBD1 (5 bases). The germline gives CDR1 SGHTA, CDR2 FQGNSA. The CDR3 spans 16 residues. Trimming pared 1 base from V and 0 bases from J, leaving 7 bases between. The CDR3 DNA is TGTGCCAGCAGCTTAGGGGGGAGCTCCTATAATTCACCCCTCCACTTT. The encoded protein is CASSLGGSSYNSPLHF.

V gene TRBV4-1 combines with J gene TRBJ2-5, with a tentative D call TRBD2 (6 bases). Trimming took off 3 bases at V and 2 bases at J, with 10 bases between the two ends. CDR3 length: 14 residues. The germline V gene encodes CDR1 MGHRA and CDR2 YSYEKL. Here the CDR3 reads CASSQLAVQETQYF. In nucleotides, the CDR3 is TGCGCCAGCAGCCAGTTAGCGGTTCAAGAGACCCAGTACTTC.